This TCR beta chain was found in a study of cytomegalovirus exposure and HLA in healthy donors. Primers for the PCR totalled 60 Vbeta and 13 Jbeta. Here immunoSEQ multiplex PCR was the method, and the copy in TCRdb shows in-frame clones only, minus some. Recorded for this sample: 100,000 to 150,000 clones. Sequencing input: PBMCs. The sequence was collected from a man aged 18 to 29 in good health and CMV-seronegative.

Here the CDR3 DNA reads TGTGCCAGCAGACTAGGGACAGGGTTGGGCTATGGCTACACCTTC. Protein sequence: CASRLGTGLGYGYTF. V gene TRBV28 combines with J gene TRBJ1-2; 9 positions match TRBD1. Trimming at V came to 6 bases and at J to 4 bases, leaving 9 bases not matched to a gene. The germline CDR1 and CDR2 sequences are MDHEN and SYDVKM. The CDR3 covers 15 residues.